This TCR beta chain appears in the sequencing data of a study of blood T cells in healthy people across ages. The second PCR ran about 6 to 11 cycles with a sample-barcoded 5' primer and J-beta primers. In TCRdb, the 5' RACE reads were re-called with MiXCR into one record per CDR3 protein. The sample contains about 1.8 million distinct CDR3 sequences, around 48% of which appear only once. A remark on this clonotype: What it binds is unknown.

Overall study results and limits: Diversity was higher, and naive CD4+ cells more numerous, in long-lived donors than in aged donors.

The CDR3 has 16 amino acids. CDR1 LGHDT and CDR2 YNNKEL come from the germline V gene (reference sequence). The V segment lost 4 bases and the J segment 8 bases; nucleotides outside the gene matches: 9. This TCR was recovered from a woman aged 40 to 55 in good health. The V call is TRBV3-1, the J call TRBJ2-1; TRBD2 matches 12 bases. Sequencing was done on a sample of blood. The CDR3: CASSPDTSGGMHEQFF. In DNA form, the CDR3 reads TGTGCCAGCAGCCCCGACACTAGCGGGGGGATGCATGAGCAGTTCTTC.